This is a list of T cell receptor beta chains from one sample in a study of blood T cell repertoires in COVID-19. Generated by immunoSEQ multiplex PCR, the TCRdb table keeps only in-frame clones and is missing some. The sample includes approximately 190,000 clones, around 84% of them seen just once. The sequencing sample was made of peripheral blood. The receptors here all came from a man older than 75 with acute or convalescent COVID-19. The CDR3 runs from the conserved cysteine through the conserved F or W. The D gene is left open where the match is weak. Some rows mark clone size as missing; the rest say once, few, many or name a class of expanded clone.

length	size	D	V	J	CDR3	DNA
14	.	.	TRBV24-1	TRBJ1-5	CATSNSYSNQPQHF	TGTGCCACCAGTAATTCTTATAGCAATCAGCCCCAGCATTTT
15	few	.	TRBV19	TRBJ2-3	CASSSSGSQPDTQYF	TGTGCCAGTAGTAGTAGCGGTTCCCAGCCAGATACGCAGTATTTT
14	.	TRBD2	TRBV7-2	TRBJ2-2	CASSYIAGAGELFF	TGTGCCAGCAGCTACATAGCGGGAGCCGGGGAGCTGTTTTTT
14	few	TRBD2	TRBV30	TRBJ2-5	CAWGPNAGAETQYF	TGTGCCTGGGGCCCCAATGCGGGAGCAGAGACCCAGTACTTC
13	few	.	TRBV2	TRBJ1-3	CASRSTVGDTIYF	TGTGCCAGCAGATCGACGGTAGGGGACACCATATATTTT
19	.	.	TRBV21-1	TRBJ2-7	CASSLGEGQGTFFSYEQYF	TGTGCCAGCAGCCTAGGGGAAGGACAGGGGACCTTTTTCTCCTACGAGCAGTACTTC
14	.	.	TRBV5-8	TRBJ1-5	CASSLGQLNQPQHF	TGTGCCAGCAGCTTAGGACAACTTAATCAGCCCCAGCATTTT
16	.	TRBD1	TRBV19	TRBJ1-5	CASSTWTGNSNQPQHF	TGTGCCAGTAGTACCTGGACAGGGAATAGCAATCAGCCCCAGCATTTT
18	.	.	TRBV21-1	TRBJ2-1	CASSKGTSGSISYNEQFF	TGTGCCAGCAGCAAAGGGACTAGCGGGAGCATCTCCTACAATGAGCAGTTCTTC
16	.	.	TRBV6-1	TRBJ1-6	CASSEEGAGNNSPLHF	TGTGCCAGCAGTGAAGAAGGGGCAGGGAACAATTCACCCCTCCACTTT
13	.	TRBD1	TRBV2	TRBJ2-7	CASSLEWTGEQYF	TGTGCCAGCAGCCTGGAATGGACAGGAGAGCAGTACTTC
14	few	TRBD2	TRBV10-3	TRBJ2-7	CAIAASGRAYEQYF	TGTGCCATCGCCGCTAGCGGGAGAGCCTACGAGCAGTACTTC
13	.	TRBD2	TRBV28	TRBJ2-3	CATRLAGPDTQYF	TGTGCCACCCGATTAGCGGGACCAGATACGCAGTATTTT
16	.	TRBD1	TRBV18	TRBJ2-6	CASSPGQGTGANVLTF	TGTGCCAGCTCACCGGGACAGGGTACTGGGGCCAACGTCCTGACTTTC
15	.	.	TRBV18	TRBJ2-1	CASSPSALQGNEQFF	TGTGCCAGCTCACCATCTGCTTTACAGGGCAATGAGCAGTTCTTC
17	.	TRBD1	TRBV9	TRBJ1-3	CASSVDPGGLSGNTIYF	TGTGCCAGCAGCGTAGACCCAGGGGGCCTCTCTGGAAACACCATATATTTT
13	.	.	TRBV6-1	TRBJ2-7	CASSEPGRYEQYF	TGTGCCAGCAGTGAGCCAGGCCGCTACGAGCAGTACTTC
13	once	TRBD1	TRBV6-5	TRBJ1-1	CASRNRGREEAFF	TGTGCCAGCAGAAACAGGGGGCGCGAGGAAGCTTTCTTT
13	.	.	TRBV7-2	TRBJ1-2	CASSLSSVYGYTF	TGTGCCAGCAGCTTATCGTCCGTCTATGGCTACACCTTC
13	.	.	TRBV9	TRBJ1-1	CASSLSRGTEAFF	TGTGCCAGCAGCCTTTCCAGGGGAACTGAAGCTTTCTTT
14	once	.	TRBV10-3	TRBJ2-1	CAISEDRSYGEQFF	TGTGCCATCAGTGAGGACAGATCCTACGGTGAGCAGTTCTTC
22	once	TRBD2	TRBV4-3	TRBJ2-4	CASSQSHTSGRARTIAKNIQYF	TGCGCCAGCAGCCAGTCCCATACTAGCGGGAGGGCGAGGACGATAGCCAAAAACATTCAGTACTTC
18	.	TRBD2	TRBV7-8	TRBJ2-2	CASSLVAIAGRNTGELFF	TGTGCCAGCAGCTTAGTGGCCATAGCGGGAAGGAACACCGGGGAGCTGTTTTTT
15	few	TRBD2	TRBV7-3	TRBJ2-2	CASSRGTSGTGELFF	TGTGCCAGCAGCCGAGGGACTAGCGGAACCGGGGAGCTGTTTTTT
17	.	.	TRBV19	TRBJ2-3	CASSTGDLAFGTDTQYF	TGTGCCAGTAGTACCGGGGACCTAGCGTTCGGCACAGATACGCAGTATTTT
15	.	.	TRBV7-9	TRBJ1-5	CASSFGGSPNQPQHF	TGTGCCAGCAGCTTTGGGGGGTCACCTAATCAGCCCCAGCATTTT
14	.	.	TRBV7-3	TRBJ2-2	CASSTGHLTGELFF	TGTGCCAGCAGCACGGGACACCTAACCGGGGAGCTGTTTTTT
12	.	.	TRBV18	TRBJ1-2	CASSLQGYGYTF	TGTGCCAGCTCATTACAGGGTTATGGCTACACCTTC
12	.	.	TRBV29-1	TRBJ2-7	CSAGRGSAEQYF	TGCAGCGCCGGACGGGGAAGCGCCGAGCAGTACTTC
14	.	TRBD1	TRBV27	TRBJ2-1	CAIREQGAGNEQFF	TGTGCCATAAGGGAACAGGGGGCTGGCAATGAGCAGTTCTTC
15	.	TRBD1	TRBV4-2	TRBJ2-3	CASSHLDREGDTQYF	TGTGCCAGCAGCCACCTGGACAGGGAAGGGGATACGCAGTATTTT
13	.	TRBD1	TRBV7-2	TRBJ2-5	CASSLTGGETQYF	TGTGCCAGCAGCTTAACAGGGGGCGAGACCCAGTACTTC
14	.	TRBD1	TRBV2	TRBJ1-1	CASSDPGGNTEAFF	TGTGCCAGCAGTGACCCAGGGGGGAACACTGAAGCTTTCTTT
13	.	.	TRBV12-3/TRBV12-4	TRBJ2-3	CASGKGYTDTQYF	TGTGCCAGCGGCAAGGGGTACACAGATACGCAGTATTTT
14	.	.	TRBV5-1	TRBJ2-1	CASSYEILRGEQFF	TGCGCCAGCAGCTATGAGATACTCCGGGGTGAGCAGTTCTTC
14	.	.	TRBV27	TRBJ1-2	CASSLLRGGYGYTF	TGTGCCAGCAGTTTATTGAGGGGAGGCTATGGCTACACCTTC
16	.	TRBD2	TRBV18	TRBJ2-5	CASSPVAGGVGETQYF	TGTGCCAGCTCACCAGTAGCGGGAGGGGTCGGAGAGACCCAGTACTTC
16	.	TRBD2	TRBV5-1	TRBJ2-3	CASSQLAGGPADTQYF	TGCGCCAGCAGCCAGCTAGCGGGAGGGCCTGCAGATACGCAGTATTTT
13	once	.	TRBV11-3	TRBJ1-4	CASVGAGHEKLFF	TGTGCCAGCGTGGGGGCCGGACATGAAAAACTGTTTTTT
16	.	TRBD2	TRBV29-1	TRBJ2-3	CSVQPGLAGGPTAQYF	TGCAGCGTCCAACCTGGACTAGCGGGAGGGCCAACGGCGCAGTATTTT
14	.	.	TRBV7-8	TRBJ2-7	CASSTRQAYYEQYF	TGTGCCAGCAGCACGCGACAGGCATACTACGAGCAGTACTTC
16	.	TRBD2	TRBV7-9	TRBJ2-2	CASSLRTSGIGGELFF	TGTGCCAGCAGCTTACGGACTAGCGGGATCGGCGGGGAGCTGTTTTTT
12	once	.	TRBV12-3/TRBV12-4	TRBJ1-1	CASSFRGAEAFF	TGTGCCAGCAGTTTCCGGGGGGCAGAAGCTTTCTTT
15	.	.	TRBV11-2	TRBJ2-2	CASSPRGTGTGELFF	TGTGCCAGCAGCCCCCGGGGTACGGGGACCGGGGAGCTGTTTTTT
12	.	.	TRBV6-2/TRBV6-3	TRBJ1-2	CASSSQGYGYTF	TGTGCCAGCAGTTCCCAGGGTTATGGCTACACCTTC
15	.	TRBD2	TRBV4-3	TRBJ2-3	CASSYRLAASDTQYF	TGCGCCAGCAGCTACCGTCTAGCGGCATCAGATACGCAGTATTTT
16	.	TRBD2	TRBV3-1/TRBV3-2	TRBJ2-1	CASSQDLLAGANEQFF	TGTGCCAGCAGCCAAGACTTACTAGCGGGAGCCAATGAGCAGTTCTTC
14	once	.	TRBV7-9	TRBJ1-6	CASSLDRRNSPLHF	TGTGCCAGCAGCTTAGATAGGAGGAATTCACCCCTCCACTTT
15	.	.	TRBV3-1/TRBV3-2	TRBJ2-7	CASSQVGRERWEQYF	TGTGCCAGCAGCCAAGTAGGACGGGAGCGTTGGGAGCAGTACTTC
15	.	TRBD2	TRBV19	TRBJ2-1	CASSPLAGGYNEQFF	TGTGCCAGTAGTCCACTAGCGGGAGGTTACAATGAGCAGTTCTTC
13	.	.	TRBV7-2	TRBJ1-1	CASSLREVTEAFF	TGTGCCAGCAGCTTACGGGAGGTGACTGAAGCTTTCTTT
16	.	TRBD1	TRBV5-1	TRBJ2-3	CASSPGTGVLTDTQYF	TGCGCCAGCAGCCCGGGGACAGGGGTTCTCACAGATACGCAGTATTTT